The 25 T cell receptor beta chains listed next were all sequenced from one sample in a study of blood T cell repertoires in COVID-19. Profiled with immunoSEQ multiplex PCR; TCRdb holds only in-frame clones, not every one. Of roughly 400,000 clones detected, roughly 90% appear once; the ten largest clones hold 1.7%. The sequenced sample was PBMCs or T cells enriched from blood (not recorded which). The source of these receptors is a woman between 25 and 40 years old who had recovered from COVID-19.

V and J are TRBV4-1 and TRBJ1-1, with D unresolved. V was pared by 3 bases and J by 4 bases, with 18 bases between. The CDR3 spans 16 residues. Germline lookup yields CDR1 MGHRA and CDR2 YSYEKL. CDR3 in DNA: TGCGCCAGCAGCCACTCTCAGGCCCTCTTAATCACTGAAGCTTTCTTT. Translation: CASSHSQALLITEAFF.

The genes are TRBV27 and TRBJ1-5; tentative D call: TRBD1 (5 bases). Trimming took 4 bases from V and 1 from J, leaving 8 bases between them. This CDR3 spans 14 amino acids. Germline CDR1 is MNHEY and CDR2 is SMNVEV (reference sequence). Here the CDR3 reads CASSSQGSNQPQHF. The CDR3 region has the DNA TGTGCCAGCAGTTCCCAGGGAAGCAATCAGCCCCAGCATTTT.

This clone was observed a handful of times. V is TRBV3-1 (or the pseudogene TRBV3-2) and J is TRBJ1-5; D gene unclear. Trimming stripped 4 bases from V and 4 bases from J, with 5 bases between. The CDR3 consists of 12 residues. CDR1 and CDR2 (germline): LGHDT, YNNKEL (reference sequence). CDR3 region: CASSLLNQPQHF. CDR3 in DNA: TGTGCCAGCAGCCTACTAAATCAGCCCCAGCATTTT.

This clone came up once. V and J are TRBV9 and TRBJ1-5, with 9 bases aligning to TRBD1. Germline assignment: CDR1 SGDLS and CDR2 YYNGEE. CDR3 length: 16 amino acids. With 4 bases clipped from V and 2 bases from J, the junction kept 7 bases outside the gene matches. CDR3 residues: CASSSGTGMGNQPQHF. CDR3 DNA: TGTGCCAGCAGCTCCGGGACAGGGATGGGCAATCAGCCCCAGCATTTT.

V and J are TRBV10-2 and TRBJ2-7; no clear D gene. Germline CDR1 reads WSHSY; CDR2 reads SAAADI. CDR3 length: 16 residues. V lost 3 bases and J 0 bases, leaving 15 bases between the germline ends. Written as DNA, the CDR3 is TGCGCCAGCAGTGATAATCTTGGGTCTAGCTCCTACGAGCAGTACTTC. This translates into CASSDNLGSSSYEQYF.

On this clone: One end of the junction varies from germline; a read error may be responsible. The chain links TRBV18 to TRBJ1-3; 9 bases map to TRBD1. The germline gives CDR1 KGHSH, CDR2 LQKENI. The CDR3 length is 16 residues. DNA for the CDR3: TGTGCCAGCTCACCACTCCCCGGGACAGGGCCGATTTTAGGCAATTTT. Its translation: CASSPLPGTGPILGNF.

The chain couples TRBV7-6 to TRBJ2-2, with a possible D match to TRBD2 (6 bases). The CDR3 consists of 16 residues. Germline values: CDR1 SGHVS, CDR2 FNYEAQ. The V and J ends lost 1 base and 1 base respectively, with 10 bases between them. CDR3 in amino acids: CASSLEFSGNTGELFF. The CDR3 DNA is TGTGCCAGCAGCTTAGAGTTTAGCGGGAACACCGGGGAGCTGTTTTTT.

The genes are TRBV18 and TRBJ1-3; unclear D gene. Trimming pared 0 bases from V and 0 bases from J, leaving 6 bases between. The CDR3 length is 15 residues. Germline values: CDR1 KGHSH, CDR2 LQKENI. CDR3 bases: TGTGCCAGCTCACCACCGACGGGCTCTGGAAACACCATATATTTT. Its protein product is CASSPPTGSGNTIYF.

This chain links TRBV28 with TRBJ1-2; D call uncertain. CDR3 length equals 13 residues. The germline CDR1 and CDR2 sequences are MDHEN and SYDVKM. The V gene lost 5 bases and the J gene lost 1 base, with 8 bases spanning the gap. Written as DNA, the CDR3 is TGTGCCAGCAGTATTACAAGTAACTATGGCTACACCTTC. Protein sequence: CASSITSNYGYTF.

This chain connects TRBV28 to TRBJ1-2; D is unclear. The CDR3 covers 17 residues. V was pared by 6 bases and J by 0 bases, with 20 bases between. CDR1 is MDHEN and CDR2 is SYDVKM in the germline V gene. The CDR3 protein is CASSPMWVRSSNYGYTF. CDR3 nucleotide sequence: TGTGCCAGCAGCCCGATGTGGGTGAGGTCGTCTAACTATGGCTACACCTTC.

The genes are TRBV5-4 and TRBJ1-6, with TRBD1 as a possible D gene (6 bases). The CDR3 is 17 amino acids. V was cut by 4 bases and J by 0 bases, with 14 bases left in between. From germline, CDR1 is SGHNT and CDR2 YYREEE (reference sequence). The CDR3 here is CASSASFRGSYNSPLHF. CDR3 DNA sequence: TGTGCCAGCAGCGCGTCGTTCAGGGGCTCCTATAATTCACCCCTCCACTTT. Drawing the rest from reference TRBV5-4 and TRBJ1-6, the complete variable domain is ETGVTQSPTHLIKTRGQQVTLRCSSQSGHNTVSWYQQALGQGPQFIFQYYREEENGRGNFPPRFSGLQFPNYSSELNVNALELDDSALYLCASSASFRGSYNSPLHFGNGTRLTVT.

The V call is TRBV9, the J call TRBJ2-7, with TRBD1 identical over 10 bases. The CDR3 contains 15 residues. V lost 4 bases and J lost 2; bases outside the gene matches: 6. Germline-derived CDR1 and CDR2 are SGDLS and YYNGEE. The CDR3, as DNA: TGTGCCAGCAGCCCGTCCGGGACAGGGGCCTACGAGCAGTACTTC. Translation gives CASSPSGTGAYEQYF.

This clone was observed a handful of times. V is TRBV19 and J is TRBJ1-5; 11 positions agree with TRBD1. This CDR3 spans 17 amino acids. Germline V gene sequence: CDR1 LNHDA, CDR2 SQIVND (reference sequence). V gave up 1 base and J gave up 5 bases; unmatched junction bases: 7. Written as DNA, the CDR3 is TGTGCCAGTAGTATAGGAGCAGGACAGGGGGCCGATCAGCCCCAGCATTTT. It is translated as CASSIGAGQGADQPQHF.

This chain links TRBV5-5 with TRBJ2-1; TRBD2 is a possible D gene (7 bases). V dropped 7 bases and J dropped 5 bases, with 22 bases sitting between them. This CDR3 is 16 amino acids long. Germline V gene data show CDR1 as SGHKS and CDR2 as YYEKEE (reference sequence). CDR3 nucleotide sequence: TGTGCCAGCTGGGCAGGCGGGGGCCTCGGCGACAATGAGCAGTTCTTC. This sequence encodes CASWAGGGLGDNEQFF.

Here the CDR3 reads CASSTRLAGGPVDTQYF. For the CDR3, the DNA is TGCGCCAGCAGCACCCGACTAGCGGGAGGGCCAGTAGATACGCAGTATTTT. J is TRBJ2-3 and V is TRBV4-1, with 14 bases fitting TRBD2. The germline V gene has CDR1 MGHRA and CDR2 YSYEKL. The CDR3 consists of 17 residues. V was pared by 5 bases and J by 5 bases, with 9 bases of the junction left unmatched.

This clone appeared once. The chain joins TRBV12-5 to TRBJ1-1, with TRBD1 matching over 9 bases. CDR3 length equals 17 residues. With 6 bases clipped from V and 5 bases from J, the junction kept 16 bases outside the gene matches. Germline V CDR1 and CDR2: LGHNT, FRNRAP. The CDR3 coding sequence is TGTGCTAGTGGCCTGCGTTTAATGGGGACAGGGACAACTGAAGCTTTCTTT. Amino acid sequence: CASGLRLMGTGTTEAFF. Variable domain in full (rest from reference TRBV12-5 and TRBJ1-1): DARVTQTPRHKVTEMGQEVTMRCQPILGHNTVFWYRQTMMQGLELLAYFRNRAPLDDSGMPKDRFSAEMPDATLATLKIQPSEPRDSAVYFCASGLRLMGTGTTEAFFGQGTRLTVV.

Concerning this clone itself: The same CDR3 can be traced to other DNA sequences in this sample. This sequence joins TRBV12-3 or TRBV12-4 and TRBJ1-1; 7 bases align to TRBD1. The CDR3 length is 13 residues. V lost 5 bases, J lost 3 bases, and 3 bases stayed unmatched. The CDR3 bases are TGTGCCAGCAGTCTGACAGGGTACACTGAAGCTTTCTTT. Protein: CASSLTGYTEAFF.

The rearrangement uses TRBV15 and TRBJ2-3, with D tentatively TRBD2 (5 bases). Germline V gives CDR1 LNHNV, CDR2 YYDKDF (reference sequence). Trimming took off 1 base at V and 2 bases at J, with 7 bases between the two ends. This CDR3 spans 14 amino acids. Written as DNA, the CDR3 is TGTGCCACCAGCAGAGGGACTCACACAGATACGCAGTATTTT. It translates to CATSRGTHTDTQYF.

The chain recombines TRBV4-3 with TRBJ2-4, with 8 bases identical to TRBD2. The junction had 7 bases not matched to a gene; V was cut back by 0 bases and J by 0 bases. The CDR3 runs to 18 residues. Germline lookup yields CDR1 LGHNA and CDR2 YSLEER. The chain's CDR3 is CASSQDAGGRGAKNIQYF. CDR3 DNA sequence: TGCGCCAGCAGCCAAGATGCGGGGGGCAGGGGAGCCAAAAACATTCAGTACTTC.

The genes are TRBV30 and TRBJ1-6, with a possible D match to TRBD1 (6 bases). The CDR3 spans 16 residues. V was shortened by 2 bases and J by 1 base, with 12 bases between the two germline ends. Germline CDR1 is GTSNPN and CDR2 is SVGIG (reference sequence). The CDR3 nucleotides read TGTGCCTGGAGTCCTACAGGGCTATCCTATAATTCACCCCTCCACTTT. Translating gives CAWSPTGLSYNSPLHF.

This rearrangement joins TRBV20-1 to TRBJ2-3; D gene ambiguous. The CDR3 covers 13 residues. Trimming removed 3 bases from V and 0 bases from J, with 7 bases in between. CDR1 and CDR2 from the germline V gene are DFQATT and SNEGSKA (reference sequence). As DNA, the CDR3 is TGCAGTGCTAGTGTCAGGAGCACAGATACGCAGTATTTT. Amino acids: CSASVRSTDTQYF.

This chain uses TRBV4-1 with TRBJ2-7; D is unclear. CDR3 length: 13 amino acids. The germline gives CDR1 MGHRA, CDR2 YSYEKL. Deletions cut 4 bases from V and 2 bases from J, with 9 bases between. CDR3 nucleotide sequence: TGCGCCAGCAGCCTATATGGAGCCTACGAGCAGTACTTC. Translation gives CASSLYGAYEQYF.

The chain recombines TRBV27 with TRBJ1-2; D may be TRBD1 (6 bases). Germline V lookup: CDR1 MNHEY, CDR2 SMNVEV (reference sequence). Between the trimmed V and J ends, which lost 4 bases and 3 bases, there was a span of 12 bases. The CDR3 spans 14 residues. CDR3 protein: CASSSKQGHYGYTF. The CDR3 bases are TGTGCCAGCAGTTCGAAACAGGGACACTATGGCTACACCTTC.

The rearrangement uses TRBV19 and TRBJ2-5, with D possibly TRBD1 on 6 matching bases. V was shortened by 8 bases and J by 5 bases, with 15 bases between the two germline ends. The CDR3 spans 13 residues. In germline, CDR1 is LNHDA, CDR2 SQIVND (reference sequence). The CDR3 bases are TGTGCCAGTCGACCGGGACATGTCGAGACCCAGTACTTC. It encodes CASRPGHVETQYF. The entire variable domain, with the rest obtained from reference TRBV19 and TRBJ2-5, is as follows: DGGITQSPKYLFRKEGQNVTLSCEQNLNHDAMYWYRQDPGQGLRLIYYSQIVNDFQKGDIAEGYSVSREKKESFPLTVTSAQKNPTAFYLCASRPGHVETQYFGPGTRLLVL.

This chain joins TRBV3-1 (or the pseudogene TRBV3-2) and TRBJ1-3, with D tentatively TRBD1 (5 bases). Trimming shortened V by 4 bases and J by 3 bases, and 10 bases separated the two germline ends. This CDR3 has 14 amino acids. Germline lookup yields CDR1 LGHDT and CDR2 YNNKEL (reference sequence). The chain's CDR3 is CASSLTGGGNTIYF. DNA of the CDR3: TGTGCCAGCAGCCTCACCGGGGGTGGAAACACCATATATTTT.